The following is a TCR beta chain sequence with its context. The junction departs from germline at one end; a sequencing error may be responsible. This specimen belongs to a study of cytomegalovirus exposure and HLA in healthy donors. The primer mix had 60 Vbeta and 13 Jbeta primers. TCRdb's table, derived via immunoSEQ multiplex PCR, lists solely in-frame clones and lacks some. The sample consists of approximately 150,000 clones, roughly 68% of them appearing once. The CDR3 runs to 15 residues. In germline, CDR1 is SGDLS, CDR2 YYNGEE. Material: PBMCs. The sequence was obtained from a man aged 25-45 years in good health and CMV-seropositive. The V call is TRBV9, the J call TRBJ2-7; 14 bases match TRBD2. CDR3 coding DNA: TGTGCCGGCAGCGTAGGGACTAGCGGGAGCTACGAGCAGTACTTC. Amino acids: CAGSVGTSGSYEQYF.